These T cell receptor beta chains were read from a single sample in a study of beta chain features in type 1 diabetes. TCRdb's table, derived via immunoSEQ multiplex PCR, lists solely in-frame clones and lacks some. The data contain about 140,000 clones, about 9.4% of them singletons. Material for sequencing was naive CD4+ T cells from blood. The receptors stem from a man between 18 and 35 years old in good health. CDR3s include the opening cysteine and the closing phenylalanine or tryptophan. D genes are given only for firm matches. Not all rows give a size; the values are once, few, many and, for expanded clones, a class.

TRBV7-2	TRBD1	.	TRBJ1-6	CASSLAEGAGSPLHF	TGTGCCAGCAGCTTAGCGGAGGGGGCGGGCTCACCCCTCCACTTT
TRBV6-5	TRBD1	few	TRBJ1-1	CASSGTENTEAFF	TGTGCCAGCAGTGGGACAGAGAACACTGAAGCTTTCTTT
TRBV7-9	TRBD1	few	TRBJ2-7	CASSETGAYEQYF	TGTGCCAGCAGCGAGACAGGGGCCTACGAGCAGTACTTC
TRBV4-1	.	.	TRBJ2-6	CASSQAGVGANVLTF	TGCGCCAGCAGCCAAGCAGGGGTCGGGGCCAACGTCCTGACTTTC
TRBV10-3	.	few	TRBJ1-2	CAISDTTKGGYTF	TGTGCCATCAGTGATACAACTAAGGGGGGCTACACCTTC
TRBV7-2	.	.	TRBJ2-5	CASSLGLGTQYF	TGTGCCAGCAGCTTGGGGCTCGGGACCCAGTACTTC
TRBV6-6	TRBD1	.	TRBJ1-2	CASTGQGSYGYTF	TGTGCCAGCACCGGACAGGGGAGCTATGGCTACACCTTC
TRBV2	.	.	TRBJ1-6	CASGRDNSPLHF	TGTGCCAGCGGGCGTGATAATTCACCCCTCCACTTT
TRBV6-1	TRBD2	.	TRBJ2-5	CASSSQTSGDETQYF	TGTGCCAGCAGTAGCCAGACTAGCGGGGACGAGACCCAGTACTTC
TRBV7-2	TRBD2	.	TRBJ2-1	CASSPSGGYNEQFF	TGTGCCAGCAGCCCTAGCGGGGGATACAATGAGCAGTTCTTC
TRBV7-3	.	.	TRBJ2-7	CASSLMGAYEQYF	TGTGCCAGCAGCTTAATGGGAGCCTACGAGCAGTACTTC
TRBV7-2	TRBD2	many	TRBJ2-7	CASRPSGKYEQYF	TGTGCCAGCAGACCTAGCGGGAAGTACGAGCAGTACTTC
TRBV9	.	.	TRBJ1-4	CASSVESGRETEKLFF	TGTGCCAGCAGCGTAGAGTCGGGTAGGGAGACTGAAAAACTGTTTTTT
TRBV4-2	.	many	TRBJ2-2	CASSQDNGELFF	TGTGCCAGCAGCCAAGACAACGGGGAGCTGTTTTTT
TRBV5-1	TRBD2	few	TRBJ2-1	CASSFTSGDYNEQFF	TGCGCCAGCAGCTTTACTAGCGGGGATTACAATGAGCAGTTCTTC
TRBV6-5	TRBD2	few	TRBJ2-7	CASSYLGLAGSEQYF	TGTGCCAGCAGTTACCTTGGACTAGCGGGGAGCGAGCAGTACTTC